The clone carrying this T cell receptor (beta chain) was observed a single time. Its antigen is not known. This sample includes further DNA sequences coding for the same CDR3. TCRdb's copy holds only in-frame clones and misses some; the assay was immunoSEQ multiplex PCR. The sample holds 50,000 to 65,000 clones, 75% to 90% seen once. Between the trimmed V and J ends, which lost 1 base and 2 bases, there was a span of 10 bases. The germline CDR1 and CDR2 sequences are SGHRS and YFSETQ. The length of the CDR3 is 15 residues. This specimen comes from a study of a mutant IDH1 vaccine in newly diagnosed glioma. Overall study: Receipt of radiotherapy, temozolomide, or both preceded the study, and most received both.

Regarding time point: week 23, last vaccination. In the vaccine, a single dose held 300 ug of the mutant IDH1 20-mer peptide, along with topical imiquimod. This TCR was sampled from a man between 40 and 49 years old with glioma. The source was PBMCs, collected from a glioma patient whose treatment included an IDH1 peptide vaccine. V usage is TRBV5-1 and J usage is TRBJ1-5, with D possibly TRBD1 on 5 matching bases. The CDR3 loop reads CASSLSVGGNQPQHF. For the CDR3, the DNA is TGCGCCAGCAGCTTGTCTGTAGGGGGCAATCAGCCCCAGCATTTT.